The 28 T cell receptor beta chains below all came from one sample that was sequenced in a study of blood T cell repertoires in COVID-19 (dated by TCRdb to 2018 to 2021). The library was made by the immunoSEQ multiplex PCR assay. TCRdb obtained this table from immuneACCESS and retained in-frame rearrangements with V and J assigned. These tables miss some clones; where compared with another copy, unresolved V genes account for less than half of the shortfall, and the remainder is unexplained. Across this sample there are roughly 200,000 clones, with roughly 83% seen only once. The ten largest account for 1.5% of the sample. The sample comprised peripheral blood. The receptors come from a human donor in a cohort sampled during active COVID-19.

This chain links TRBV6-2 or TRBV6-3 with TRBJ1-1, with a weak D call TRBD1 (6 bases). CDR3 length equals 16 residues. Trimming removed 5 bases from V and 0 bases from J, with 16 bases in between. Germline values: CDR1 MNHEY, CDR2 SVGEGT. Here the CDR3 reads CASSRQAQGMNTEAFF. CDR3 nucleotide sequence: TGTGCCAGCAGTCGACAGGCTCAAGGGATGAACACTGAAGCTTTCTTT.

The chain couples TRBV24-1 to TRBJ1-1; the D gene is possibly TRBD1 (5 bases). The V gene lost 3 bases and the J gene lost 1 base, with 20 bases spanning the gap. Looked up from germline, CDR1 is KGHDR and CDR2 is SFDVKD. This CDR3 region has 18 residues. The CDR3 nucleotides read TGTGCCACCAGTGATGTGGGGCAGGGCCCCCTTAGGAACACTGAAGCTTTCTTT. Its protein product is CATSDVGQGPLRNTEAFF.

The chain has TRBV19 and TRBJ1-4; 10 bases are a match to TRBD1. Germline V CDR1 and CDR2: LNHDA, SQIVND (reference sequence). CDR3 length: 16 amino acids. The junction had 5 bases not matched to a gene; V was cut back by 7 bases and J by 0 bases. The CDR3 DNA follows: TGTGCCAGTAAAGACAGGGGGCTTTCAACTAATGAAAAACTGTTTTTT. Amino acid sequence: CASKDRGLSTNEKLFF.

The J gene is TRBJ2-7, the V gene TRBV3-1 (or the pseudogene TRBV3-2); D possibly corresponds to TRBD2 (5 bases). Germline loops: CDR1 LGHDT, CDR2 YNNKEL (reference sequence). Trimming removed 1 base from V and 7 bases from J, with 23 bases in between. The CDR3 extends over 17 amino acids. In DNA form, the CDR3 reads TGTGCCAGCAGCCAAGGAGGCTCCGGGATGATAATGAGGGAGCAGTACTTC. The encoded protein is CASSQGGSGMIMREQYF.

V and J are TRBV25-1 and TRBJ1-4; TRBD1 is a possible D gene (6 bases). Per germline, CDR1 MGHDK and CDR2 SYGVNS. The CDR3 contains 15 residues. Trimming shortened V by 6 bases and J by 7 bases, and 18 bases separated the two germline ends. In nucleotides, the CDR3 is TGTGCCAGCAGCCCCCCCGACAGGAAAGGTGAAAAACTGTTTTTT. Its protein product is CASSPPDRKGEKLFF.

V is TRBV6-1 and J is TRBJ2-7; 10 nucleotides match TRBD1. The trim removed 3 bases at V and 1 base at J, leaving 3 bases unmatched. Germline-derived CDR1 and CDR2 are MNHNS and SASEGT. The CDR3 contains 15 residues. CDR3 nucleotides: TGTGCCAGCAGTGACCGGGACAGGGGATCCTACGAGCAGTACTTC. This encodes CASSDRDRGSYEQYF.

This sequence joins TRBV27 and TRBJ2-7; TRBD1 might be the D (5 bases). The V and J ends lost 0 bases and 4 bases respectively, with 16 bases between them. This CDR3 spans 16 amino acids. Per the germline V gene, CDR1 is MNHEY and CDR2 is SMNVEV (reference sequence). CDR3 in DNA: TGTGCCAGCAGTTTATCCAGCCGTGGACAAGATTACGAGCAGTACTTC. This encodes CASSLSSRGQDYEQYF.

This clone was picked up one time. The chain has TRBV7-9 and TRBJ1-4; the D is unclear. V shed 4 bases and J shed 8 bases, with 11 bases lying between them. The CDR3 covers 13 residues. Looked up from germline, CDR1 is SEHNR and CDR2 is FQNEAQ (reference sequence). The CDR3 loop reads CASSSPGKEKLFF. CDR3 in DNA: TGTGCCAGCAGCTCTCCAGGAAAGGAAAAACTGTTTTTT.

This chain links TRBV5-1 with TRBJ2-1, with D possibly matching TRBD2 (6 bases). Trimming pared 3 bases from V and 4 bases from J, leaving 11 bases between. The germline V gene has CDR1 SGHRS and CDR2 YFSETQ. The CDR3 is 14 amino acids. The DNA of the CDR3 is TGCGCCAGCAGCTCCGGGACTTCGTACAATGAGCAGTTCTTC. It translates to CASSSGTSYNEQFF. The full variable domain, in which reference TRBV5-1 and TRBJ2-1 provide the parts outside the CDR3, is KAGVTQTPRYLIKTRGQQVTLSCSPISGHRSVSWYQQTPGQGLQFLFEYFSETQRNKGNFPGRFSGRQFSNSRSEMNVSTLELGDSALYLCASSSGTSYNEQFFGPGTRLTVL.

This clone was seen a handful of times. The V call is TRBV14, the J call TRBJ2-3; 7 bases are shared with TRBD2. Germline CDR1 is SGHDN and CDR2 is FVKESK. The CDR3 is 16 amino acids. The junction had 10 bases not matched to a gene; V was cut back by 7 bases and J by 0 bases. The CDR3: CASTLRLAESTDTQYF. The CDR3 DNA follows: TGTGCCAGCACCCTGCGGCTAGCGGAAAGCACAGATACGCAGTATTTT. Filled out from reference TRBV14 and TRBJ2-3, the complete variable domain reads EAGVTQFPSHSVIEKGQTVTLRCDPISGHDNLYWYRRVMGKEIKFLLHFVKESKQDESGMPNNRFLAERTGGTYSTLKVQPAELEDSGVYFCASTLRLAESTDTQYFGPGTRLTVL.

The chain combines TRBV4-3 with TRBJ1-2; 10 bases fit TRBD1. This CDR3 contains 17 residues. In germline, CDR1 is LGHNA, CDR2 YSLEER. J was trimmed by 5 bases and V by 4 bases; bases with no gene match: 13. The CDR3 nucleotides read TGCGCCAGCAGCCGCACGCCCCGACAGGGGGCAGAGTATGGCTACACCTTC. Translated: CASSRTPRQGAEYGYTF.

The V and J genes are TRBV7-2 and TRBJ2-5; 10 positions agree with TRBD2. The V and J ends lost 3 bases and 5 bases, in that order; junction bases with no gene match: 9. The CDR3 runs to 16 residues. Germline assignment: CDR1 SGHTA and CDR2 FQGNSA. CDR3: CASSLRAGGPGETQYF. In DNA, the CDR3 is TGTGCCAGCAGCTTGAGAGCGGGGGGGCCGGGGGAGACCCAGTACTTC.

This clone was observed a single time. V usage is TRBV28 and J usage is TRBJ1-6, with 7 bases matching TRBD1. There are 15 residues in the CDR3. CDR1 is MDHEN, CDR2 SYDVKM, per germline. After removal of 8 bases from V and 5 bases from J, the junction contained 9 bases not matched to a gene. CDR3 in amino acids: CASHRSGGNNSPLHF. For the CDR3, the DNA is TGTGCCAGCCACCGATCAGGGGGAAATAATTCACCCCTCCACTTT.

The chain recombines TRBV7-9 with TRBJ1-2; D remains unclear. The CDR3 spans 12 residues. CDR1 and CDR2 (germline): SEHNR, FQNEAQ (reference sequence). V was pared by 8 bases and J by 3 bases, with 10 bases between. The chain's CDR3 is CASPSGYYGYTF. For the CDR3, the DNA is TGTGCCAGCCCGTCGGGGTACTATGGCTACACCTTC.

The V and J genes are TRBV11-3 and TRBJ2-1; 11 bases are shared with TRBD2. Germline V CDR1 and CDR2: SGHNT, YENEEA. V was clipped by 5 bases and J by 6 bases; unmatched bases: 9. The CDR3 loop spans 16 amino acids. The CDR3 loop reads CASSKGLAGGFNEQFF. CDR3 in DNA: TGTGCCAGCAGCAAAGGCCTAGCGGGGGGTTTCAATGAGCAGTTCTTC.

This clone was found a few times. The chain recombines TRBV6-5 with TRBJ2-7, with 7 positions matching TRBD2. There are 11 residues in the CDR3. Losses at the gene ends were 8 bases for V and 4 bases for J; bases not matched to a gene: 2. The germline gives CDR1 MNHEY, CDR2 SVGAGI. Here the CDR3 DNA reads TGTGCCAGCGGGGGAGGGTACGAGCAGTACTTC. Its protein is CASGGGYEQYF.

The rearrangement links TRBV28 to TRBJ2-1; 11 nucleotides line up with TRBD2. The CDR3 runs to 15 residues. V was clipped by 1 base and J by 8 bases; unmatched bases: 4. Germline assignment: CDR1 MDHEN and CDR2 SYDVKM. The CDR3 region is CASSLLAGGPHEQFF. In DNA, the CDR3 is TGTGCCAGCAGTTTATTAGCGGGAGGGCCCCATGAGCAGTTCTTC.

The CDR3: CASVKFRGRSTDTQYF. CDR3 coding DNA: TGTGCCAGTGTTAAATTTAGGGGCCGCAGCACAGATACGCAGTATTTT. This chain links TRBV7-9 with TRBJ2-3; weak D call: TRBD1 (5 bases). Trimming took off 9 bases at V and 0 bases at J, with 19 bases between the two ends. The CDR3 sequence is 16 residues long. CDR1 and CDR2 (germline): SEHNR, FQNEAQ (reference sequence).

V is TRBV19 and J is TRBJ1-5; TRBD1 matches at 8 bases. Trimming cost V 5 bases and J 7 bases; bases outside gene matches: 7. CDR1 and CDR2 (germline): LNHDA, SQIVND (reference sequence). The CDR3 covers 14 residues. CDR3 nucleotides: TGTGCCAGTAGTCCTCAGGGGGCAGGGCAGCCCCAGCATTTT. Protein: CASSPQGAGQPQHF. Together with reference TRBV19 and TRBJ1-5, the CDR3 gives the full variable domain: DGGITQSPKYLFRKEGQNVTLSCEQNLNHDAMYWYRQDPGQGLRLIYYSQIVNDFQKGDIAEGYSVSREKKESFPLTVTSAQKNPTAFYLCASSPQGAGQPQHFGDGTRLSIL.

In regard to this clone: Sequence at one end of the junction differs from germline and may be a read error. CDR3: CASRLDTGHSYEQYF. The DNA of the CDR3 is TGTGCCAGCAGATTGGATACGGGTCACTCCTACGAGCAGTACTTC. The V and J genes are TRBV5-6 and TRBJ2-7; D is uncertain. The CDR3 runs 15 residues. Germline assignment: CDR1 SGHDT and CDR2 YYEEEE.

This clone was counted a single time. The chain couples TRBV28 to TRBJ1-5; tentative D call: TRBD1 (6 bases). The germline V gene encodes CDR1 MDHEN and CDR2 SYDVKM. This CDR3 has 15 residues. The V end lost 3 bases, the J end lost 4 bases, and 13 bases lay between the germline ends. The CDR3 sequence: CASSFRDTTNQPQHF. CDR3 DNA: TGTGCCAGCAGTTTTCGGGACACCACGAATCAGCCCCAGCATTTT.

This clone has a handful of counts. J is TRBJ1-5 and V is TRBV4-1; 10 nucleotides agree with TRBD1. Trimming cost V 3 bases and J 4 bases; bases outside gene matches: 12. CDR1 and CDR2 (germline): MGHRA, YSYEKL. The CDR3 has 18 residues. The CDR3 coding sequence is TGCGCCAGCAGCCAGGCGGGACAGGGGATGGGCAGGAATCAGCCCCAGCATTTT. It codes for CASSQAGQGMGRNQPQHF.

The gene calls are TRBV18 and TRBJ2-1; TRBD2 aligns across 10 bases. V lost 3 bases and J lost 2; bases outside the gene matches: 1. Per germline, CDR1 KGHSH and CDR2 LQKENI. CDR3 length: 15 amino acids. The CDR3 is CASSPSGGPYNEQFF. The CDR3, as DNA: TGTGCCAGCTCACCTAGCGGGGGGCCCTACAATGAGCAGTTCTTC.

The chain is built from TRBV20-1 and TRBJ2-1; D uncertain. The CDR3 totals 11 residues. Trimming shortened V by 2 bases and J by 8 bases, and 7 bases separated the two germline ends. Germline CDR1 reads DFQATT; CDR2 reads SNEGSKA (reference sequence). CDR3 amino acids: CSARLLDEQFF. As DNA, the CDR3 is TGCAGTGCTAGACTGTTAGATGAGCAGTTCTTC.

This CDR3 reads CASSPLGGGGTNEQFF. As DNA, the CDR3 is TGTGCCAGCAGCCCCCTGGGTGGGGGGGGGACTAATGAGCAGTTCTTC. V gene TRBV14 combines with J gene TRBJ2-1; 7 nucleotides align to TRBD2. Trimming took 4 bases from V and 7 from J; bases not matched to a gene: 13. Per the germline V gene, CDR1 is SGHDN and CDR2 is FVKESK. The CDR3 consists of 16 residues.

As DNA, the CDR3 is TGTGCCAGCACCTCTACTCTGGAGACCCAGTACTTC. Translated, it gives CASTSTLETQYF. This chain connects TRBV28 to TRBJ2-5; D is uncertain. V lost 7 bases and J lost 5, with 11 bases in between. The CDR3 totals 12 residues. The germline V gene encodes CDR1 MDHEN and CDR2 SYDVKM.

J is TRBJ1-4 and V is TRBV25-1; 7 nucleotides line up with TRBD1. V lost 3 bases, J lost 4 bases, and 8 bases stayed unmatched. Per the germline V gene, CDR1 is MGHDK and CDR2 is SYGVNS. CDR3 length: 16 residues. Here the CDR3 DNA reads TGTGCCAGCAGTGATCCGCAGGGGGGTGGTAATGAAAAACTGTTTTTT. Its protein is CASSDPQGGGNEKLFF.

The gene calls are TRBV10-1 and TRBJ1-1, with 9 bases fitting TRBD1. Germline CDR1 WNHNN, CDR2 SYGVQD (reference sequence). CDR3 length: 15 amino acids. V was clipped by 0 bases and J by 6 bases; unmatched bases: 5. CDR3 nucleotides: TGCGCCAGCAGTGAGTCGGAGGGACAGGGCCCTGAAGCTTTCTTT. Its protein product is CASSESEGQGPEAFF.